This TCR beta chain was found in a study of pediatric ulcerative colitis (dated by TCRdb to the late 2010s). Concerning the study at large: From nine newly diagnosed, treatment-naive pediatric ulcerative colitis patients and a few non-IBD control children, paired blood and rectal samples were collected.

Remarks on this clone: Its antigen specificity is not known. No base quality values were provided; no much bigger clone lies one nucleotide off.

Paper-wide results and their limitations: Features of the rectal repertoire distinguished controls, mild-moderate colitis patients and acute severe colitis patients, and in acute severe colitis rectal diversity was lower because of clonal expansions. The healthy control group was small, consisting of only four individuals. Compared with controls, ulcerative colitis patients showed significantly higher autologous blood-rectal clonal overlap, a finding that suggests increased T cell trafficking to inflamed tissue. A couple of rectal CDR3 clonotypes turned up in every ulcerative colitis patient but in none of the controls. Because the repertoires came from total lymphocyte DNA, rare subsets such as regulatory T cells may have patterns that are not reflected. For technical reasons, substantially fewer templates were yielded by the blood samples of two patients, and these blood samples were excluded from blood-rectal overlap analysis.

In controls, colonoscopy was performed for suspected IBD, macroscopically and histologically normal endoscopy was observed, and no IBD diagnosis was made within the following year. A blood sample was drawn at the time of the colonoscopy. The Wizard kit (Promega) was used to extract genomic DNA from blood and intestinal samples. Sequences SEHNR (CDR1) and FQNEAQ (CDR2) are obtained from the germline V gene (reference sequence). V is shortened by 2 bases, J by 1 base, and the region joining them spans 17 bases. The cysteine opens and the phenylalanine closes a CDR3 of 17 amino acids. Left in the record is the CDR3 DNA by itself, 51 bases read in frame from the first base. Rearranged CDR3 beta regions were amplified from genomic DNA with multiplex V and J primers using the immunoSEQ TRB Survey service. To keep depth equal across samples, survey-level sequencing depth of up to 500,000 reads per sample was applied. The libraries were purified and pooled, then sequenced using Illumina technology. The original methods were these. Productive clonality, sample overlap, pairwise scatters, CDR3 beta length, V/D/J gene usage and productiveness were all assessed with the immunoSEQ online tools. Calculated diversity was defined as the number of unique rearrangements divided by total templates, multiplied by 100, and Shannon and Simpson indices were computed as well. Principal component analysis used the R prcomp function and ggbiplot package on Z-score normalized data. Blood-rectal clonal overlap within each subject was quantified with Morisita's index. TCRdb retrieved this table from immuneACCESS and kept in-frame rearrangements only. Not all clones are present; in checked studies, unresolved V genes account for under half, and no reason is known for the remainder. The V and J calls and clone size were taken over from that table, and D and trimming were inferred from the DNA. For this sample there are about 60,000 clones; 85% to 90% appear just once. The biggest ten clones account for nearly 1.5% of the sample.

The origin of this receptor is a boy aged 5 to 17 who was a control in a study of pediatric ulcerative colitis. Sequenced material: blood. The chain is encoded by TRBV7-9 joined to TRBJ1-1, and possibly TRBD1, on 6 matching bases. Read as DNA, the sequence is TGTGCCAGCAGCTTATACAGGGTTGGACAGAAGAACACTGAAGCTTTCTTT. Translated, it reads CASSLYRVGQKNTEAFF.